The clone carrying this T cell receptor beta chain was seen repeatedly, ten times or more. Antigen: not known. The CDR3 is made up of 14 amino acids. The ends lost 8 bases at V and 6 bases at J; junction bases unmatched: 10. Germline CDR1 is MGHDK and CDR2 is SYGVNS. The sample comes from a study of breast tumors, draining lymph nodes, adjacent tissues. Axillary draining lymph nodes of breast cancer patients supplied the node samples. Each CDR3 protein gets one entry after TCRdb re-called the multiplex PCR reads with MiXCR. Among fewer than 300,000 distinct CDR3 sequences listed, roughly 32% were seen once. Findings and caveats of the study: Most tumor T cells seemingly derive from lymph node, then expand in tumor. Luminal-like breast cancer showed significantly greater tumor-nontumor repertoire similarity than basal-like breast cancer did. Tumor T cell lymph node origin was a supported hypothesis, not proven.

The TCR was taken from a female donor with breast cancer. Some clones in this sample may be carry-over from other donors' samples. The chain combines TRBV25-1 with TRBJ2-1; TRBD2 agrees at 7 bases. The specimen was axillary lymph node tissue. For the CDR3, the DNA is TGTGCCAGCCAGCCTTACCGACTAGCCAATGAGCAGTTCTTC. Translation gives CASQPYRLANEQFF.